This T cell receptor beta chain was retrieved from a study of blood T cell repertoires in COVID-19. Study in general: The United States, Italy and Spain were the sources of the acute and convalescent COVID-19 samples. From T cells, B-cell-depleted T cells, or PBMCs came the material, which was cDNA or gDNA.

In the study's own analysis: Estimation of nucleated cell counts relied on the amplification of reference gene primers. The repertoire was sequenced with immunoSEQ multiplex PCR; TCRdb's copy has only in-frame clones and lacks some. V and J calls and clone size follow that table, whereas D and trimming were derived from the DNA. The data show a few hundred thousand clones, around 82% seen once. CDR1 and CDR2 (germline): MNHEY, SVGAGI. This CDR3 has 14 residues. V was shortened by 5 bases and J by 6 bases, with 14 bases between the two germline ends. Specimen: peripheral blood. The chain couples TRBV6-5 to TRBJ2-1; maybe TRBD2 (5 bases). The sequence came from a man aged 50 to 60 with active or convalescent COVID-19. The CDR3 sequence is CASSPSLPSNEQFF. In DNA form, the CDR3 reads TGTGCCAGCAGTCCTAGCTTGCCTAGCAATGAGCAGTTCTTC.